Included here is one T cell receptor (beta chain) sequence, with context. Its antigen is unknown. TCRdb's copy holds only in-frame clones and misses some; the assay was immunoSEQ multiplex PCR. Of fewer than 70,000 clones listed, 87% were seen once; the top ten hold around 0.61%. The data belong to a study of OX40 agonist ivuxolimab in advanced cancers. About the research overall: Clinicians treated patients with ivuxolimab, an agonistic anti-OX40 (CD134) antibody. Whole-study results and caveats: Partial responders at 0.1-3.0 mg/kg had among the lowest clonal expansion.

The CDR3 contains 13 residues. Germline V lookup: CDR1 SGHAT, CDR2 FQNNGV. V lost 0 bases, J lost 6 bases, and 6 bases lay in between. The cohort excluded patients with autoimmune disease history or systemic immunosuppression. The sequence was collected from an adult with an advanced solid tumor such as melanoma, head and neck, liver or kidney cancer. Sample: CD4+ or CD8+ T cells sorted from blood, taken in a trial of the OX40 agonist ivuxolimab. The chain recombines TRBV11-2 with TRBJ2-1; no clear D gene. The CDR3 loop is CASSLESLNEQFF. CDR3 coding DNA: TGTGCCAGCAGCTTAGAGTCTCTCAATGAGCAGTTCTTC.